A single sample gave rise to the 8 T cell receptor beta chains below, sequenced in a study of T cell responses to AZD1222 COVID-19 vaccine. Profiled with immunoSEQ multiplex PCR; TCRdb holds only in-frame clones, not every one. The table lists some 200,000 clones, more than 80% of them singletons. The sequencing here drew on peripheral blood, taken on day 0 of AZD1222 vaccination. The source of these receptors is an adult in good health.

In nucleotides, the CDR3 is TGTGCCAGCAGCCCCGGGGGACTTTCAACTAATGAAAAACTGTTTTTT. Protein: CASSPGGLSTNEKLFF. V usage is TRBV4-2 and J usage is TRBJ1-4, with D possibly TRBD1 on 5 matching bases. V was pared by 4 bases and J by 0 bases, with 12 bases between. Germline loops: CDR1 LGHNA, CDR2 YNFKEQ. The CDR3 consists of 16 residues.

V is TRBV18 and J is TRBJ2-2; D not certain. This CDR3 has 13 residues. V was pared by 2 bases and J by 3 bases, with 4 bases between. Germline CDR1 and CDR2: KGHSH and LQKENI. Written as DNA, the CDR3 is TGTGCCAGCTCACCATCAGACACCGGGGAGCTGTTTTTT. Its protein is CASSPSDTGELFF.

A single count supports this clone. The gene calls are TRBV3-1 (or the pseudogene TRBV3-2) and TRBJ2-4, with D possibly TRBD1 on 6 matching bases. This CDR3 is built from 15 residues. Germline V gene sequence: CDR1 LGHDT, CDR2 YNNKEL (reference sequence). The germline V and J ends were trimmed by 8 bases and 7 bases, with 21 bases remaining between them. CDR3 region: CASASSLGGENIQYF. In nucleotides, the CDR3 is TGTGCCAGCGCCAGTTCCCTAGGGGGAGAGAACATTCAGTACTTC.

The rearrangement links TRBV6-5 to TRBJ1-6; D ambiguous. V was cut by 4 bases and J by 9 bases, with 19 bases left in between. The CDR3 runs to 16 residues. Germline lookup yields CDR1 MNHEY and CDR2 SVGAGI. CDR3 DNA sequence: TGTGCCAGCAGTTCTGTCCCGGGCCCGGTGCCTTCACCCCTCCACTTT. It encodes CASSSVPGPVPSPLHF.

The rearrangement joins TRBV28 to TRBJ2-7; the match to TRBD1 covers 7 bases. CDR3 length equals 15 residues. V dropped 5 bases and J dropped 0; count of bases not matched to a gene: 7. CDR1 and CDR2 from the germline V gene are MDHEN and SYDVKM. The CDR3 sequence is CASSPGTVYSYEQYF. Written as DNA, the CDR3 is TGTGCCAGCAGTCCCGGGACAGTCTACTCCTACGAGCAGTACTTC.

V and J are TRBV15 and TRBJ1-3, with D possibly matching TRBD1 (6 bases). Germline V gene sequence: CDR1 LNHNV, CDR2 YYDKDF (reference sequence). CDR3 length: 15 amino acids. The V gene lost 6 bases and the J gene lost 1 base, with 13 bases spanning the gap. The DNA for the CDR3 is TGTGCCACCAGTTCAAATACAGGGTCTGGAAACACCATATATTTT. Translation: CATSSNTGSGNTIYF.

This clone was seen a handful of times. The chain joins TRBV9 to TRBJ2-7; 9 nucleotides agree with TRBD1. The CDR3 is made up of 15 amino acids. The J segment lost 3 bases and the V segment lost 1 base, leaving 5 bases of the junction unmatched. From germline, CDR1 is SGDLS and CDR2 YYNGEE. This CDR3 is CASSVKGTGFYEQYF. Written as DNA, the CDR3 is TGTGCCAGCAGCGTAAAGGGGACAGGGTTCTACGAGCAGTACTTC.

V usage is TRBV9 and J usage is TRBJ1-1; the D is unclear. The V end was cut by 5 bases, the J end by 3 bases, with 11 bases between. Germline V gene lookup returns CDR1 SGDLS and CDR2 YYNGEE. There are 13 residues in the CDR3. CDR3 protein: CASRLLGDTEAFF. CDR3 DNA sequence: TGTGCCAGCAGATTACTTGGGGACACTGAAGCTTTCTTT.